These T cell receptor beta chains were read from a single sample in a study of T cells in Graves' hyperthyroidism and ophthalmopathy. TCRdb analysed the multiplex PCR reads with MiXCR anew, one entry per CDR3 protein. This repertoire shows around 450,000 distinct CDR3 sequences, 15% to 19% found once; its top ten account for 7.5% to 9%. The source material was blood. All receptors derive from a woman under 30 with Graves' hyperthyroidism. Each CDR3 is given with its conserved first and last residue. Fields, in order: CDR3 length, J gene, V gene, CDR3 protein.

14	TRBJ2-1	TRBV15	CATSRSAEGDEQFF
18	TRBJ1-6	TRBV2	CASSEDNEDFSYNSPLHF
12	TRBJ2-2	TRBV6-1	CASGPTPGELFF
14	TRBJ2-1	TRBV7-9	CASRYEGSGNEQFF
14	TRBJ2-7	TRBV9	CASSARQGSYEQYF
16	TRBJ2-2	TRBV3-1	CASSQDRGAVTGELFF
14	TRBJ2-1	TRBV19	CASKSGSSGNEQFF
13	TRBJ2-2	TRBV6-4	CASRTSSTGELFF
17	TRBJ2-5	TRBV12-3/TRBV12-4	CASSFTGPLPGQETQYF
12	TRBJ1-1	TRBV20-1	CSARFVNTEAFF